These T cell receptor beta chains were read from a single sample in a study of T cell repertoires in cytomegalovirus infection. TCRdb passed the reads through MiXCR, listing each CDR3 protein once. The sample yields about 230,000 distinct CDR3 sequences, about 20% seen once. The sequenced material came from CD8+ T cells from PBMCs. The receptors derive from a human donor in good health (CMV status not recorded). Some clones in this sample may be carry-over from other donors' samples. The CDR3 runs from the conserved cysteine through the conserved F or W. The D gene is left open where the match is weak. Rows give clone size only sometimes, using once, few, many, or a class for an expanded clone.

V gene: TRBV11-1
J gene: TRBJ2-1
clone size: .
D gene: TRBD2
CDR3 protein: CASSLGLADLYNEQFF
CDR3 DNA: TGTGCCAGCAGCTTAGGGCTAGCGGACCTCTACAATGAGCAGTTCTTC

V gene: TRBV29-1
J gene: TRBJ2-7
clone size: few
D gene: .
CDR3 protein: CSVAPADYEQYF
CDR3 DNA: TGCAGCGTTGCCCCCGCAGACTACGAGCAGTACTTC

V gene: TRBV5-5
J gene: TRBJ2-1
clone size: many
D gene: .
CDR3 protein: CASSPEEVGGAEQFF
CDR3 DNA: TGTGCCAGCAGCCCCGAGGAGGTGGGGGGGGCTGAGCAGTTCTTC

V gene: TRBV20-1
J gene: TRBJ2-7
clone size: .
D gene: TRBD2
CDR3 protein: CSALDPGGSHLSSYEQYF
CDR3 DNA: TGCAGTGCTCTGGACCCCGGGGGGAGCCACCTTAGCTCCTACGAGCAGTACTTC

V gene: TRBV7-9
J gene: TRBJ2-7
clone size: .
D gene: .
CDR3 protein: CASAPSSYEQYF
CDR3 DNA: TGTGCCAGCGCCCCAAGCTCCTACGAGCAGTACTTC

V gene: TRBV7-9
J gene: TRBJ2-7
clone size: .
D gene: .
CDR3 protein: CASSSLFDSPFERYEQYF
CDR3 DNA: TGTGCCAGCAGCTCACTATTCGACAGCCCATTTGAACGGTACGAGCAGTACTTC

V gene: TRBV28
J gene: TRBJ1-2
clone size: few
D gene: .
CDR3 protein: CASSFSIRGHGYTF
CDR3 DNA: TGTGCCAGCAGTTTTTCCATCAGGGGTCATGGCTACACCTTC

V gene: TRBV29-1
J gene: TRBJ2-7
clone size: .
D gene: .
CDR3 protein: CSVEEGNAYEQYF
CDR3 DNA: TGCAGCGTTGAAGAGGGGAACGCCTACGAGCAGTACTTC

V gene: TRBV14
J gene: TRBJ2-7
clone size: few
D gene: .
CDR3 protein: CASLRSGSYEQYF
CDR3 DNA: TGTGCCAGTCTCCGGTCGGGCTCCTACGAGCAGTACTTC

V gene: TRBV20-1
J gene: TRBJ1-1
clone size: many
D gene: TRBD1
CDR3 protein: CSAKTGLGTEAFF
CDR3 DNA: TGCAGTGCAAAGACAGGGTTAGGGACTGAAGCTTTCTTT

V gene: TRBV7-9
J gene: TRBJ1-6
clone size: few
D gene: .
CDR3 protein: CASSLVMDNSPLHF
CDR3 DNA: TGTGCCAGCAGCTTGGTCATGGATAATTCACCCCTCCACTTT

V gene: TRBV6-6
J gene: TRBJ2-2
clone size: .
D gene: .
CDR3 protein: CASSSEGGELFF
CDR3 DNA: TGTGCCAGCAGTTCGGAGGGCGGGGAGCTGTTTTTT

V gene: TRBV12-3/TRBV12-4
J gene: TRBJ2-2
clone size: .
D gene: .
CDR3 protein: CASSSGTPTGELFF
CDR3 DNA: TGTGCCAGCAGTTCCGGGACTCCCACCGGGGAGCTGTTTTTT

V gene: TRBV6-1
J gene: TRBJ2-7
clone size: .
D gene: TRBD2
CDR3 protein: CASSPVAGGPNEQYF
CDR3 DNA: TGTGCCAGCAGTCCCGTAGCGGGGGGGCCCAACGAGCAGTACTTC

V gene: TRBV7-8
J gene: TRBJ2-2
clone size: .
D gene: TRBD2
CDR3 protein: CASSLGSGGATGELFF
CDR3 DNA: TGTGCCAGCAGCCTTGGAAGCGGGGGGGCGACTGGGGAGCTGTTTTTT

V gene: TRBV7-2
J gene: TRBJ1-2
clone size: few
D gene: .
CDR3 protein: CASSDVGNYGYTF
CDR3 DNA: TGTGCCAGCAGCGATGTGGGGAACTATGGCTACACCTTC

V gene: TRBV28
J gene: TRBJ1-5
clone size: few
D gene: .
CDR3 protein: CASTSFLGDNYQPQHF
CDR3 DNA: TGTGCCAGCACCTCTTTCTTGGGGGACAATTATCAGCCCCAGCATTTT

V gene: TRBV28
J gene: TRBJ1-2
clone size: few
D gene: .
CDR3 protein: CASSPPGSGRTSNYGYTF
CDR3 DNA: TGTGCCAGCAGTCCTCCTGGGTCCGGGCGTACGTCAAATTATGGCTACACCTTC

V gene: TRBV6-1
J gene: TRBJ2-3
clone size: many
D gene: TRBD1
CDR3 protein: CASRNGVRGPTDTQYF
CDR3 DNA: TGTGCCAGCAGGAATGGGGTCAGGGGGCCAACAGATACGCAGTATTTT

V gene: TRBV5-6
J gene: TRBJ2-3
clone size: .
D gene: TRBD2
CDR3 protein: CASSYGLAGDIDTQYF
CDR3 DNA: TGTGCCAGCAGCTACGGACTAGCGGGGGATATAGATACGCAGTATTTT

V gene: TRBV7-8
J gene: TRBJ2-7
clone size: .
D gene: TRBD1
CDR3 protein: CVSSPGTGTSYEQYF
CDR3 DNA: TGTGTCAGCAGCCCGGGGACAGGGACTTCCTACGAGCAGTACTTC

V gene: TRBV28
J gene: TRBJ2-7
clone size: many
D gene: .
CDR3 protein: CASSFDRAYEQYF
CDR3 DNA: TGTGCCAGCAGTTTCGACAGAGCCTACGAGCAGTACTTC

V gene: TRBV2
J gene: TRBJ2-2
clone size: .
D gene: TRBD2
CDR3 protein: CASSVNSGTGELFF
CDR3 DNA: TGTGCCAGCAGTGTTAACAGCGGGACGGGGGAGCTGTTTTTT

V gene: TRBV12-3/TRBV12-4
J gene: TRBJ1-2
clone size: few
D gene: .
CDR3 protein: CASSIREYGYTF
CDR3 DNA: TGTGCCAGCAGTATCCGGGAATATGGCTACACCTTC

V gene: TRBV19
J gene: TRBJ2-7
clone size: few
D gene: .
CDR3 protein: CASSEGMYEQYF
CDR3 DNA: TGTGCCAGTAGTGAGGGGATGTACGAGCAGTACTTC

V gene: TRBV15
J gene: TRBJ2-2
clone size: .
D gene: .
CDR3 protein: CATGTLAGELFF
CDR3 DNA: TGTGCCACCGGTACCCTTGCCGGGGAGCTGTTTTTT

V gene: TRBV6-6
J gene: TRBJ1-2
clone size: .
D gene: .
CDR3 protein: CASSYPTEGANYGYTF
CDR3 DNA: TGTGCCAGCAGTTACCCGACGGAGGGGGCTAACTATGGCTACACCTTC

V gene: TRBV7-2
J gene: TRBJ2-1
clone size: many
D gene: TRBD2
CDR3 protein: CASSPDGTTYNEQFF
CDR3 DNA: TGTGCCAGCAGCCCCGATGGGACTACCTACAATGAGCAGTTCTTC

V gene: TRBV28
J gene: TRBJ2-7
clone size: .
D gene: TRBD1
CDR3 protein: CASSHPGQGAYEQYF
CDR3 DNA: TGTGCCAGCAGTCACCCGGGACAGGGGGCTTACGAGCAGTACTTC

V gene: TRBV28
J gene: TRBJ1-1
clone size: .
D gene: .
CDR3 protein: CASSYQGLSTEAFF
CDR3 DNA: TGTGCCAGCAGTTATCAGGGGTTGAGCACTGAAGCTTTCTTT

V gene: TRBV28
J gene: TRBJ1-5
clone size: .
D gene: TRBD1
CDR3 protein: CASSFLQGTGRFVNDQPQHF
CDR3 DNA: TGTGCCAGCAGTTTCCTTCAAGGGACAGGAAGGTTTGTTAACGATCAGCCCCAGCATTTT

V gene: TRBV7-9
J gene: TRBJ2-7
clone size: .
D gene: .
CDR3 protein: CASSRGRYEQYF
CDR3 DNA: TGTGCCAGCAGCCGAGGGAGATACGAGCAGTACTTC

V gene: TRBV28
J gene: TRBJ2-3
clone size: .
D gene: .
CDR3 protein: CASSLVVEGDTDTQYF
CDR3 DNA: TGTGCCAGCAGTTTAGTTGTAGAGGGGGACACAGATACGCAGTATTTT

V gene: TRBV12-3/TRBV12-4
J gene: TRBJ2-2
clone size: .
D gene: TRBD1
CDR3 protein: CASTGTGGAGELFF
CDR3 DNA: TGTGCCAGCACCGGGACAGGGGGCGCGGGGGAGCTGTTTTTT

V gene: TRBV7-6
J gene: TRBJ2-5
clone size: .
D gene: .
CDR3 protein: CASSTLWGDSQETQYF
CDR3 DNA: TGTGCCAGCAGCACACTTTGGGGGGACTCCCAAGAGACCCAGTACTTC

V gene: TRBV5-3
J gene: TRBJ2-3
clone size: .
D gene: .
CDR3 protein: CARSLPGKGTDTQYF
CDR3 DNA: TGTGCCAGAAGCTTACCGGGAAAGGGCACAGATACGCAGTATTTT

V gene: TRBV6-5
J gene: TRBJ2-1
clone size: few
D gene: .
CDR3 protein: CASSGTVNEQFF
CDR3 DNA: TGTGCCAGCAGCGGGACTGTCAATGAGCAGTTCTTC

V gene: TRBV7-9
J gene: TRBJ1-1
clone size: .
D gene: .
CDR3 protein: CASSLQGGDAFF
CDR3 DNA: TGTGCCAGCAGCTTGCAGGGCGGGGACGCTTTCTTT

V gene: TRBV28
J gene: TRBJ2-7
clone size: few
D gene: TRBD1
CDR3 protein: CASSGHGTGYEQYF
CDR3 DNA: TGTGCCAGCAGTGGTCACGGGACAGGCTACGAGCAGTACTTC

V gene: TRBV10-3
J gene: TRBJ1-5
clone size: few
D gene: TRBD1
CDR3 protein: CAISDGRQGGQPQHF
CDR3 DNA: TGTGCCATCAGTGATGGTCGACAGGGCGGTCAGCCCCAGCATTTT